These 18 T cell receptor beta chains were all obtained from the same sample, sequenced in a study of blood T cell repertoires in COVID-19. The table came from immunoSEQ multiplex PCR; TCRdb's copy has only in-frame clones and leaves some out. This table holds about 200,000 clones, more than 60% found once. The sequenced sample was peripheral blood. All receptors come from a man aged 45-60 years who had recovered from COVID-19.

The CDR3 nucleotides are TGTGCCAGCAGTAGAGAGGGCAGGGGAACCTATGAGCAGTTCTTC. Protein product: CASSREGRGTYEQFF. The chain links TRBV27 to TRBJ2-1; perhaps TRBD1 as D (6 bases). This CDR3 has 15 residues. V gave up 5 bases and J gave up 8 bases, with 19 bases separating them. CDR1 is MNHEY and CDR2 is SMNVEV in the germline V gene (reference sequence).

This clone was seen only a few times. V gene TRBV5-1 combines with J gene TRBJ1-1; D perhaps matches TRBD1 (6 bases). Germline-derived CDR1 and CDR2 are SGHRS and YFSETQ. Trimming took 3 bases from V and 5 from J, leaving 20 bases between them. The CDR3 loop spans 16 amino acids. In DNA form, the CDR3 reads TGCGCCAGCAGCTGGGGGCATCAGGCCGCGCGTACTGAAGCTTTCTTT. Translating it yields CASSWGHQAARTEAFF.

The chain couples TRBV28 to TRBJ2-2; no firm D call. Trimming cost V 5 bases and J 4 bases, with 17 bases left between them. Germline V gene data show CDR1 as MDHEN and CDR2 as SYDVKM. The CDR3 covers 16 residues. The CDR3 DNA sequence: TGTGCCAGCAGTAAATTCAGAATAAGTTTCACCGGGGAGCTGTTTTTT. Translating it yields CASSKFRISFTGELFF.

About this clone: The sample has other DNA sequences that encode this CDR3 too. The V gene is TRBV5-1, the J gene TRBJ2-1; D remains unclear. Germline assignment: CDR1 SGHRS and CDR2 YFSETQ. The V end lost 0 bases, the J end lost 3 bases, and 7 bases lay between the germline ends. The CDR3 is 14 amino acids. CDR3 coding DNA: TGCGCCAGCAGCTTGGGTGTCAGCTACAATGAGCAGTTCTTC. This encodes CASSLGVSYNEQFF.

This chain joins TRBV19 and TRBJ1-2, with D unresolved. Per the germline V gene, CDR1 is LNHDA and CDR2 is SQIVND (reference sequence). V lost 3 bases and J lost 4, with 12 bases in between. The CDR3 length is 14 residues. CDR3 sequence reads: CASSMNSIGYGYTF. The DNA for the CDR3 is TGTGCCAGTAGTATGAACTCTATCGGCTATGGCTACACCTTC.

The chain couples TRBV13 to TRBJ1-6; D gene unclear. Per the germline V gene, CDR1 is PRHDT and CDR2 is FYEKMQ (reference sequence). Trimming removed 5 bases from V and 4 bases from J, with 3 bases in between. The CDR3 is 12 residues long. CDR3 sequence: CASSAYNSPLHF. For the CDR3, the DNA is TGTGCCAGCAGCGCGTATAATTCACCCCTCCACTTT.

This chain uses TRBV9 with TRBJ2-3; 7 bases line up with TRBD2. Germline-derived CDR1 and CDR2 are SGDLS and YYNGEE. There are 16 residues in the CDR3. V gave up 0 bases and J gave up 0 bases; unmatched junction bases: 4. CDR3: CASSVGTSVSTDTQYF. CDR3 DNA sequence: TGTGCCAGCAGCGTAGGAACTAGCGTTAGCACAGATACGCAGTATTTT.

This clone was detected once. The gene calls are TRBV30 and TRBJ2-3, with 14 bases that match TRBD2. The CDR3 spans 16 residues. Germline CDR1 GTSNPN, CDR2 SVGIG (reference sequence). Unmatched junction bases numbered 10, after V lost 2 bases and J lost 9 bases. DNA of the CDR3: TGTGCCTGGAGTCCCGGACTAGCGGGAGGAGGTGCCACGCAGTATTTT. Its translation: CAWSPGLAGGGATQYF.

This chain connects TRBV2 to TRBJ2-1, with 14 bases lining up with TRBD2. The CDR3 consists of 15 residues. With 7 bases clipped from V and 10 bases from J, the junction kept 9 bases outside the gene matches. The germline V gene has CDR1 SNHLY and CDR2 FYNNEI. The CDR3 spells CASTSGLAGGFEQFF. The DNA of the CDR3 is TGTGCCAGCACATCTGGACTAGCGGGAGGATTCGAGCAGTTCTTC.

The chain employs TRBV28 and TRBJ1-4, with a tentative D call TRBD1 (5 bases). Between the trimmed V and J ends, which lost 6 bases and 8 bases, there was a span of 22 bases. There are 16 residues in the CDR3. CDR1 is MDHEN and CDR2 is SYDVKM in the germline V gene. The CDR3 is CASSRPNRGLGEKLFF. CDR3 in DNA: TGTGCCAGCAGCCGACCGAATAGGGGCTTAGGAGAAAAACTGTTTTTT.

This chain connects TRBV7-2 to TRBJ1-1; tentatively, D is TRBD1 (6 bases). The CDR3 has 15 residues. V was trimmed by 5 bases and J by 4 bases, leaving 17 bases between them. Germline V gene data show CDR1 as SGHTA and CDR2 as FQGNSA. CDR3 residues: CASSLSTGWSTEAFF. CDR3 DNA: TGTGCCAGCAGCCTTAGTACAGGGTGGAGCACTGAAGCTTTCTTT.

The chain carries TRBV28 and TRBJ2-1, with 7 positions matching TRBD2. CDR3 length: 17 residues. Germline V gives CDR1 MDHEN, CDR2 SYDVKM. J was trimmed by 0 bases and V by 5 bases; bases with no gene match: 10. Here the CDR3 reads CASSAYASGNSYNEQFF. CDR3 DNA: TGTGCCAGCAGTGCCTACGCAAGCGGGAACTCCTACAATGAGCAGTTCTTC.

DNA of the CDR3: TGTGCCAGCAGCTTATCCGGACAAGTCGGTGAAAAACTGTTTTTT. Its protein product is CASSLSGQVGEKLFF. The chain links TRBV7-2 to TRBJ1-4; D possibly corresponds to TRBD1 (5 bases). V was cut by 2 bases and J by 7 bases, with 14 bases left in between. There are 15 residues in the CDR3. The germline CDR1 and CDR2 sequences are SGHTA and FQGNSA.

This clone was counted a few times. CDR3 DNA sequence: TGTGCCAGCAGGCCCTGGGGGACTAGCGTCTACAATGAGCAGTTCTTC. Translating gives CASRPWGTSVYNEQFF. V is TRBV2 and J is TRBJ2-1; 10 bases are a match to TRBD2. CDR1 SNHLY and CDR2 FYNNEI come from the germline V gene. V lost 6 bases, J lost 3 bases, and 8 bases stayed unmatched. This CDR3 has 16 amino acids.

This clone showed up many times. The rearrangement uses TRBV4-2 and TRBJ1-1; D uncertain. CDR1 is LGHNA and CDR2 is YNFKEQ in the germline V gene. V was clipped by 0 bases and J by 8 bases, with 16 bases between them. The CDR3 has 15 amino acids. This chain's CDR3 is CASSQERARSGEAFF. The DNA of the CDR3 is TGTGCCAGCAGCCAAGAGAGGGCGAGGTCCGGGGAAGCTTTCTTT.

The chain links TRBV3-1 (or the pseudogene TRBV3-2) to TRBJ1-4; TRBD1 matches 7 bases. The V gene's germline CDR1 is LGHDT and CDR2 YNNKEL (reference sequence). J gave up 12 bases and V 5 bases, and 15 bases lay outside the gene matches. The CDR3 runs 15 residues. The CDR3: CASSRPGTDKTQLFF. DNA for the CDR3: TGTGCCAGCAGCAGACCAGGGACAGACAAGACCCAACTGTTTTTT.

Only a few counts were recorded for this clone. The chain couples TRBV25-1 to TRBJ2-3, with TRBD2 identical over 8 bases. With 2 bases clipped from V and 1 base from J, the junction kept 5 bases outside the gene matches. The germline V gene encodes CDR1 MGHDK and CDR2 SYGVNS. The CDR3 sequence is 16 residues long. The CDR3 region has the DNA TGTGCCAGCAGTGAACATGGAGCGGGAGGCACAGATACGCAGTATTTT. This translates into CASSEHGAGGTDTQYF.

Note on this clone: Within the sample, other DNA sequences also encode this same CDR3. The chain uses TRBV6-2 or TRBV6-3 and TRBJ2-2; D is perhaps TRBD1 (5 bases). This CDR3 spans 13 amino acids. Germline assignment: CDR1 MNHEY and CDR2 SVGEGT. V lost 5 bases, J lost 5 bases, and 9 bases lay in between. CDR3 amino acids: CASSGQGTGELFF. In nucleotides, the CDR3 is TGTGCCAGCAGTGGTCAGGGTACCGGGGAGCTGTTTTTT.